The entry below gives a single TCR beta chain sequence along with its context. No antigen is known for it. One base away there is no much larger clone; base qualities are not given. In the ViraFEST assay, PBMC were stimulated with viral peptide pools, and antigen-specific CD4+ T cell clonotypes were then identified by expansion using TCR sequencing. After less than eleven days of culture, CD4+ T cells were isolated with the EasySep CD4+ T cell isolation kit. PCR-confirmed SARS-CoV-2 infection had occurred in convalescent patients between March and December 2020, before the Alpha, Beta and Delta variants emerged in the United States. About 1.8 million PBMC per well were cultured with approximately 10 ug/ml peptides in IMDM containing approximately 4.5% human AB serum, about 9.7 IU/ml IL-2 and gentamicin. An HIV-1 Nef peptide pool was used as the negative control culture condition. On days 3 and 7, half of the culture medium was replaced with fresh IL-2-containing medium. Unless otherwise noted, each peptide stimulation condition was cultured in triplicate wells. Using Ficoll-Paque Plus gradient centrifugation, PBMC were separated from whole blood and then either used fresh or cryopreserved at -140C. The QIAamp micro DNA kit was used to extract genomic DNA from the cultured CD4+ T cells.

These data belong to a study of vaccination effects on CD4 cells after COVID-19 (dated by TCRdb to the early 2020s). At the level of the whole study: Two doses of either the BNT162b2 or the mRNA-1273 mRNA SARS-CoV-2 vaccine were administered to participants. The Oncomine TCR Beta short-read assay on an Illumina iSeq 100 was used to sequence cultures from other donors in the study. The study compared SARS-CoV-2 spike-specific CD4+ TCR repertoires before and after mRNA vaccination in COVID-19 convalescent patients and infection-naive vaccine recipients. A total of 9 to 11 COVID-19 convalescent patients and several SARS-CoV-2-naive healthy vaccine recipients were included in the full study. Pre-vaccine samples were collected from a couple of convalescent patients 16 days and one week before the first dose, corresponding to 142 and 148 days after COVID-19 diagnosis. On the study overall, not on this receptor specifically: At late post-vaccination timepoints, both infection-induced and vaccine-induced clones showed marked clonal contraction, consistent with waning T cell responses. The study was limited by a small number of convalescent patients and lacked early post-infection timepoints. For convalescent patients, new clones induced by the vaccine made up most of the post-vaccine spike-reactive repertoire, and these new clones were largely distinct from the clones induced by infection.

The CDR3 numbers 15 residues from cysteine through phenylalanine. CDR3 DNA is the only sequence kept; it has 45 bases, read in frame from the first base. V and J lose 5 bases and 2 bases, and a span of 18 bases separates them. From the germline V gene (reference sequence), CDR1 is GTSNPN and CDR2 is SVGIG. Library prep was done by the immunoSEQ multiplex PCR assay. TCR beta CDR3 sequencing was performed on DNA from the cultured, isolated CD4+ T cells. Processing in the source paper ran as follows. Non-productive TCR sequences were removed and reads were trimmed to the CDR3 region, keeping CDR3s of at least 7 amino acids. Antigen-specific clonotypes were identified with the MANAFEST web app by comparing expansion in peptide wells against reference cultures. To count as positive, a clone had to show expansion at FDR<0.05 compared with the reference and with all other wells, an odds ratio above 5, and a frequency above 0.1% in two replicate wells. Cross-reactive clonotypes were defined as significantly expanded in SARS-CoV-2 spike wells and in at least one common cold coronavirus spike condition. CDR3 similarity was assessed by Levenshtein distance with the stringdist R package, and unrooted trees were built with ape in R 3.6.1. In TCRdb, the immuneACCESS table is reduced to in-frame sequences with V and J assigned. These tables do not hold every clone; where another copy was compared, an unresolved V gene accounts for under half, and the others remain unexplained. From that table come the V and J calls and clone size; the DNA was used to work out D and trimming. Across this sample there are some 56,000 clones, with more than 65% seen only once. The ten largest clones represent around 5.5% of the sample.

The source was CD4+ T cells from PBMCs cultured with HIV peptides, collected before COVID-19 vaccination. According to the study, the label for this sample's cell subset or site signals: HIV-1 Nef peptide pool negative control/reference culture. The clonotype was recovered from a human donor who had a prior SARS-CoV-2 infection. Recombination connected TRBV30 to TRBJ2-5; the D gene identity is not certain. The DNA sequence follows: TGTGCCTGGGGGGTAAGGGTGCCTCTTCAAGAGACCCAGTACTTC. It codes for CAWGVRVPLQETQYF.